The 28 T cell receptor beta chains listed next were all sequenced from one sample in a study of blood T cell repertoires in COVID-19. Using immunoSEQ multiplex PCR, the repertoire was profiled, and TCRdb retains in-frame clones only, with some absent. Among fewer than 120,000 clones, 65% to 90% were seen once, and the ten largest hold 16%. Sequenced material: peripheral blood. The origin of the receptors is a woman aged 55-75 years with acute or convalescent COVID-19.

This clone was detected only a few times. The chain carries TRBV6-5 and TRBJ2-5; 8 positions match TRBD1. This CDR3 is built from 13 residues. Losses at the gene ends were 5 bases for V and 3 bases for J; bases not matched to a gene: 2. The germline V gene encodes CDR1 MNHEY and CDR2 SVGAGI. As DNA, the CDR3 is TGTGCCAGCAGTATGGACAGGGAAGAGACCCAGTACTTC. It yields the protein CASSMDREETQYF.

This chain connects TRBV29-1 to TRBJ1-2; perhaps TRBD1 as D (5 bases). CDR1 and CDR2 (germline): SQVTM, ANQGSEA. The CDR3 runs 12 residues. V lost 3 bases, J lost 4 bases, and 9 bases lay in between. CDR3 protein: CSVDGGAYGYTF. CDR3 nucleotides: TGCAGCGTTGACGGGGGAGCCTATGGCTACACCTTC.

The gene calls are TRBV25-1 and TRBJ2-5; 7 nucleotides match TRBD1. Germline V CDR1 and CDR2: MGHDK, SYGVNS. The CDR3 length is 13 residues. Trimming took 3 bases from V and 4 from J; bases not matched to a gene: 2. The CDR3 sequence is CASSEGQRETQYF. Here the CDR3 DNA reads TGTGCCAGCAGTGAGGGACAGAGAGAGACCCAGTACTTC.

The chain joins TRBV27 to TRBJ2-2, with TRBD2 matching over 8 bases. Trimming took 5 bases from V and 6 from J; bases not matched to a gene: 11. The CDR3 totals 16 residues. Germline V gene sequence: CDR1 MNHEY, CDR2 SMNVEV (reference sequence). Here the CDR3 reads CASSPTGGLRAGELFF. In nucleotides, the CDR3 is TGTGCCAGCAGTCCCACGGGGGGGTTGAGGGCCGGGGAGCTGTTTTTT.

V gene TRBV28 combines with J gene TRBJ1-2; D perhaps matches TRBD1 (6 bases). Trimming removed 6 bases at V and 6 bases at J, with 14 bases between. From germline, CDR1 is MDHEN and CDR2 SYDVKM. This CDR3 spans 13 amino acids. Here the CDR3 DNA reads TGTGCCAGCAGGCCCGGCGGGGGCGATGGCTACACCTTC. Translated, it gives CASRPGGGDGYTF.

V gene TRBV7-8 combines with J gene TRBJ2-5; D possibly corresponds to TRBD2 (6 bases). This CDR3 spans 15 amino acids. V lost 7 bases and J 0 bases, leaving 15 bases between the germline ends. Germline CDR1 is SGHVS and CDR2 is FQNEAQ. CDR3 DNA: TGTGCCAGCACCCGGTGGGGCGGGGACCAAGAGACCCAGTACTTC. Translated, it gives CASTRWGGDQETQYF.

The chain employs TRBV19 and TRBJ2-1; TRBD2 agrees at 7 bases. V was pared by 0 bases and J by 1 base, with 3 bases of the junction left unmatched. Per germline, CDR1 LNHDA and CDR2 SQIVND (reference sequence). The CDR3 spans 16 residues. CDR3 protein: CASSIDTGGSYNEQFF. The DNA for the CDR3 is TGTGCCAGTAGTATAGATACGGGGGGATCCTACAATGAGCAGTTCTTC.

The genes are TRBV28 and TRBJ2-1; 8 bases are shared with TRBD2. Germline assignment: CDR1 MDHEN and CDR2 SYDVKM. After removal of 2 bases from V and 0 bases from J, the junction contained 3 bases not matched to a gene. The CDR3 contains 16 residues. CDR3 in amino acids: CASSLPSGGSYNEQFF. CDR3 bases: TGTGCCAGCAGTTTACCCAGCGGGGGCTCCTACAATGAGCAGTTCTTC. Based on the CDR3 plus reference TRBV28 and TRBJ2-1, the full variable domain is DVKVTQSSRYLVKRTGEKVFLECVQDMDHENMFWYRQDPGLGLRLIYFSYDVKMKEKGDIPEGYSVSREKKERFSLILESASTNQTSMYLCASSLPSGGSYNEQFFGPGTRLTVL.

This chain connects TRBV18 to TRBJ2-3, with D tentatively TRBD2 (5 bases). The CDR3 consists of 13 residues. With 5 bases removed from V and 7 bases from J, the gap between germline ends came to 13 bases. The germline gives CDR1 KGHSH, CDR2 LQKENI. The CDR3: CASSSEDGNTQYF. The CDR3 nucleotides read TGTGCCAGCTCATCAGAGGACGGGAATACGCAGTATTTT.

This clone was seen once. The V and J genes are TRBV6-5 and TRBJ2-7; 9 bases map to TRBD1. Losses at the gene ends were 5 bases for V and 6 bases for J; bases not matched to a gene: 11. This CDR3 is built from 15 residues. Per the germline V gene, CDR1 is MNHEY and CDR2 is SVGAGI. CDR3 sequence: CASSPLGDRVIEQYF. In DNA, the CDR3 is TGTGCCAGCAGTCCTCTGGGGGACAGGGTAATCGAGCAGTACTTC.

The rearrangement links TRBV6-5 to TRBJ1-5; 10 nucleotides align to TRBD1. CDR3 length equals 14 residues. V trimming: 7 bases; J trimming: 6 bases; junction bases outside the gene matches: 6. Germline CDR1 and CDR2: MNHEY and SVGAGI. The CDR3: CASMTGGVLQPQHF. CDR3 coding DNA: TGTGCCAGCATGACAGGGGGCGTTCTTCAGCCCCAGCATTTT.

The sample holds one count of this clone. The V gene is TRBV5-6, the J gene TRBJ2-4, with D perhaps TRBD1 (6 bases). The DNA matches TRBJ2-5 better at its end, which makes the J call doubtful. The CDR3 is made up of 12 amino acids. CDR1 SGHDT and CDR2 YYEEEE come from the germline V gene. CDR3 protein: CASGWVTGTQYF. The CDR3 bases are TGTGCCAGCGGATGGGTGACAGGGACCCAGTACTTC.

V gene TRBV4-1 combines with J gene TRBJ2-7, with 9 bases lining up with TRBD1. J gave up 1 base and V 5 bases, and 12 bases lay outside the gene matches. From germline, CDR1 is MGHRA and CDR2 YSYEKL. This CDR3 is built from 17 residues. The CDR3 sequence: CASSTGTGPLGSYEQYF. In nucleotides, the CDR3 is TGCGCCAGCAGCACCGGGACAGGGCCTCTTGGATCCTACGAGCAGTACTTC.

The V call is TRBV6-6, the J call TRBJ2-7, with D maybe TRBD2 (7 bases). Looked up from germline, CDR1 is MNHNY and CDR2 is SVGAGI (reference sequence). Trimming stripped 0 bases from V and 5 bases from J, with 17 bases between. The CDR3 extends over 16 amino acids. The CDR3 coding sequence is TGTGCCAGCAGTTACTCGTTGGGGGGGGGCCTCCACGAGCAGTACTTC. This codes for CASSYSLGGGLHEQYF.

The chain couples TRBV7-2 to TRBJ1-1, with 8 bases aligning to TRBD1. V was pared by 5 bases and J by 5 bases, with 4 bases of the junction left unmatched. Germline CDR1 reads SGHTA; CDR2 reads FQGNSA. The CDR3 runs 13 residues. The CDR3 DNA follows: TGTGCCAGCAGCCCGGACAGGGAGACTGAAGCTTTCTTT. Translation gives CASSPDRETEAFF.

This clone was picked up a small number of times. The chain links TRBV4-3 to TRBJ2-4, with D tentatively TRBD2 (5 bases). Germline V gene sequence: CDR1 LGHNA, CDR2 YSLEER. Trimming stripped 0 bases from V and 1 base from J, with 13 bases between. This CDR3 region has 17 residues. The CDR3 bases are TGCGCCAGCAGCCAAGAATTCCTTCGAGGGGCCAAAAACATTCAGTACTTC. Its translation is CASSQEFLRGAKNIQYF.

This clone was seen a handful of times. V and J are TRBV12-3 or TRBV12-4 and TRBJ1-2; possibly TRBD1 for D (6 bases). The CDR3 is 12 residues long. V was pared by 10 bases and J by 3 bases, with 12 bases between. The DNA of the CDR3 is TGTGCCAACGAGGACAGCGACTATGGCTACACCTTC. Encoded protein: CANEDSDYGYTF.

The chain uses TRBV7-2 and TRBJ2-7, with 10 bases aligning to TRBD2. CDR3 size: 16 residues. Germline loops: CDR1 SGHTA, CDR2 FQGNSA. Germline trimming cut 2 bases from V and 2 bases from J; bases unmatched to any gene: 6. The CDR3 sequence: CASSLLAGAQAYEQYF. DNA of the CDR3: TGTGCCAGCAGCTTACTAGCGGGGGCCCAAGCCTACGAGCAGTACTTC.

This sequence joins TRBV6-5 and TRBJ1-1, with D unresolved. Germline CDR1 MNHEY, CDR2 SVGAGI. The ends were cut back, 2 bases at V and 0 bases at J, with 10 bases in the middle. The CDR3 length is 15 residues. The CDR3 DNA reads as TGTGCCAGCAGTTACGCCCCTTCAGTGAACACTGAAGCTTTCTTT. Amino acid sequence: CASSYAPSVNTEAFF.

This sequence joins TRBV11-2 and TRBJ2-1; 12 positions agree with TRBD2. The CDR3 is 15 amino acids. From germline, CDR1 is SGHAT and CDR2 FQNNGV. V dropped 6 bases and J dropped 8; count of bases not matched to a gene: 8. The CDR3 region is CASSPRLAGVDEQFF. The CDR3 nucleotides read TGTGCCAGCAGTCCCAGACTAGCGGGGGTGGATGAGCAGTTCTTC.

This rearrangement joins TRBV16 to TRBJ1-4; D might be TRBD1 (6 bases). The V end lost 0 bases, the J end lost 4 bases, and 9 bases lay between the germline ends. The CDR3 is made up of 15 amino acids. Germline assignment: CDR1 KGHSY and CDR2 FQNENV. This CDR3 reads CASSQSDRINEKLFF. CDR3 DNA sequence: TGTGCCAGCAGCCAATCCGACAGGATTAATGAAAAACTGTTTTTT.

This clone was seen a handful of times. This chain connects TRBV12-3 or TRBV12-4 to TRBJ2-7; TRBD1 might be the D (5 bases). Trimming took off 5 bases at V and 4 bases at J, with 6 bases between the two ends. The CDR3 totals 11 residues. The CDR3 reads CASSPGYEQYF. The CDR3 DNA sequence: TGTGCCAGCAGTCCAGGGTACGAGCAGTACTTC.

The chain couples TRBV12-3 or TRBV12-4 to TRBJ1-1; the D is unclear. V was cut by 3 bases and J by 6 bases, with 5 bases left in between. CDR3 length: 11 residues. CDR3 nucleotides: TGTGCCAGCAGTTTGGGAGCTGAAGCTTTCTTT. Its protein product is CASSLGAEAFF.

V usage is TRBV6-2 or TRBV6-3 and J usage is TRBJ1-2; no reliable D call. V was cut by 2 bases and J by 7 bases, with 8 bases left in between. The germline CDR1 and CDR2 sequences are MNHEY and SVGEGT. The CDR3 spans 12 residues. CDR3 in amino acids: CASSYRVPGYTF. The CDR3 nucleotides are TGTGCCAGCAGTTACCGCGTGCCTGGCTACACCTTC.

The gene calls are TRBV28 and TRBJ1-2; 7 bases are a match to TRBD1. The CDR3 spans 14 residues. The germline CDR1 and CDR2 sequences are MDHEN and SYDVKM. V shed 6 bases and J 6 bases; nucleotides not matched to a gene: 10. The CDR3: CASSTDRARNGYTF. The CDR3 DNA reads TGTGCCAGCAGCACTGACAGGGCGAGGAATGGCTACACCTTC.

V gene TRBV5-4 combines with J gene TRBJ2-2; 7 nucleotides agree with TRBD1. J gave up 3 bases and V 1 base, and 6 bases lay outside the gene matches. Germline lookup yields CDR1 SGHNT and CDR2 YYREEE (reference sequence). CDR3 length: 16 amino acids. CDR3: CASSLYTGADTGELFF. As DNA, the CDR3 is TGTGCCAGCAGCTTGTACACAGGGGCCGACACCGGGGAGCTGTTTTTT.

J is TRBJ1-2 and V is TRBV5-1, with 7 bases identical to TRBD1. CDR1 and CDR2 from the germline V gene are SGHRS and YFSETQ. Unmatched junction bases numbered 10, after V lost 5 bases and J lost 6 bases. The CDR3 loop spans 14 amino acids. The CDR3 sequence: CASSMTPGTDGYTF. DNA of the CDR3: TGCGCCAGCAGTATGACCCCCGGGACAGATGGCTACACCTTC. Full variable domain (outside the CDR3, taken from reference TRBV5-1 and TRBJ1-2): KAGVTQTPRYLIKTRGQQVTLSCSPISGHRSVSWYQQTPGQGLQFLFEYFSETQRNKGNFPGRFSGRQFSNSRSEMNVSTLELGDSALYLCASSMTPGTDGYTFGSGTRLTVV.

The genes are TRBV5-4 and TRBJ2-1; 7 nucleotides agree with TRBD1. This CDR3 spans 15 amino acids. Trimming removed 2 bases from V and 5 bases from J; junction bases left unmatched: 7. Looked up from germline, CDR1 is SGHNT and CDR2 is YYREEE (reference sequence). The CDR3 region is CASSLTGVGNNEQFF. CDR3 coding DNA: TGTGCCAGCAGCTTAACAGGGGTTGGAAACAATGAGCAGTTCTTC.